Presented here are 24 T cell receptor beta chains from one specimen sequenced in a study of blood T cell repertoires in COVID-19. The repertoire was sequenced with immunoSEQ multiplex PCR; TCRdb's copy has only in-frame clones and lacks some. The sample lists fewer than 75,000 clones, 86% occurring once. Sequences were obtained from peripheral blood. These receptor sequences come from a man aged 50-59 years with active COVID-19.

The rearrangement links TRBV6-2 or TRBV6-3 to TRBJ2-7; D may be TRBD1 (6 bases). From germline, CDR1 is MNHEY and CDR2 SVGEGT. V lost 2 bases and J lost 0, with 11 bases in between. The CDR3 sequence is 15 residues long. This CDR3 reads CASSYRTGSSYEQYF. CDR3 DNA sequence: TGTGCCAGCAGTTACAGAACAGGGTCCTCCTACGAGCAGTACTTC.

V and J are TRBV5-5 and TRBJ2-7, with 9 bases identical to TRBD1. This CDR3 contains 16 residues. Germline CDR1 SGHKS, CDR2 YYEKEE (reference sequence). The ends lost 1 base at V and 2 bases at J; junction bases unmatched: 7. The CDR3 loop is CASSLRIGTGPYEQYF. CDR3 nucleotides: TGTGCCAGCAGCTTGAGAATAGGGACAGGGCCCTACGAGCAGTACTTC.

V usage is TRBV13 and J usage is TRBJ2-2, with D maybe TRBD2 (5 bases). CDR3 length equals 17 residues. The V gene lost 6 bases and the J gene lost 5 bases, with 22 bases spanning the gap. The germline V gene encodes CDR1 PRHDT and CDR2 FYEKMQ (reference sequence). This CDR3 is CASSGPAAARGTGELFF. CDR3 in DNA: TGTGCCAGCAGTGGCCCGGCAGCGGCGAGAGGGACCGGGGAGCTGTTTTTT.

This rearrangement joins TRBV5-4 to TRBJ2-3; a weak D match, TRBD1 (5 bases). In germline, CDR1 is SGHNT, CDR2 YYREEE (reference sequence). The CDR3 runs 13 residues. The ends were cut back, 3 bases at V and 3 bases at J, with 8 bases in the middle. CDR3 nucleotides: TGTGCCAGCAGCTCGAGACAGACAGATACGCAGTATTTT. This translates into CASSSRQTDTQYF.

This clone occurred a few times. The V and J genes are TRBV2 and TRBJ2-3, with D maybe TRBD2 (6 bases). The CDR3 extends over 16 amino acids. Trimming removed 6 bases from V and 1 base from J, with 17 bases in between. CDR1 and CDR2 (germline): SNHLY, FYNNEI. CDR3 sequence: CASSPGLPRRTDTQYF. CDR3 nucleotide sequence: TGTGCCAGCAGCCCGGGACTCCCCAGACGCACAGATACGCAGTATTTT.

This clone was found a few times. The chain joins TRBV7-2 to TRBJ2-1; 7 bases agree with TRBD2. There are 17 residues in the CDR3. From germline, CDR1 is SGHTA and CDR2 FQGNSA. J gave up 5 bases and V 2 bases, and 12 bases lay outside the gene matches. The CDR3 sequence is CASSLLRSAGANNEQFF. The CDR3 coding sequence is TGTGCCAGCAGCTTATTACGTTCGGCGGGAGCTAACAATGAGCAGTTCTTC.

The chain has TRBV19 and TRBJ2-1; 14 nucleotides match TRBD2. The CDR3 runs 14 residues. V lost 7 bases, J lost 10 bases, and 6 bases stayed unmatched. From germline, CDR1 is LNHDA and CDR2 SQIVND (reference sequence). CDR3 sequence (DNA): TGTGCCAGTACCATAGGGACTAGCGGGGGCGAGCAGTTCTTC. Amino acid sequence: CASTIGTSGGEQFF.

The chain uses TRBV11-2 and TRBJ1-2, with 8 bases identical to TRBD1. The V gene's germline CDR1 is SGHAT and CDR2 FQNNGV. CDR3 length: 15 amino acids. Trimming took 1 base from V and 5 from J; bases not matched to a gene: 6. DNA for the CDR3: TGTGCCAGCAGCTTAGCTCCGGACAGGGATTATGGCTACACCTTC. As protein: CASSLAPDRDYGYTF.

The chain carries TRBV10-3 and TRBJ1-1; D gene ambiguous. Trimming stripped 3 bases from V and 7 bases from J, with 9 bases between. Germline CDR1 is ENHRY and CDR2 is SYGVKD. This CDR3 is built from 12 residues. Here the CDR3 reads CAISDNRFEAFF. CDR3 nucleotides: TGTGCCATCAGTGATAATCGGTTTGAAGCTTTCTTT.

The chain combines TRBV11-3 with TRBJ2-6; weak D call: TRBD2 (6 bases). CDR3 length equals 15 residues. The V end was cut by 5 bases, the J end by 4 bases, with 12 bases between. Germline assignment: CDR1 SGHNT and CDR2 YENEEA. CDR3 sequence reads: CASSARGFGANVLTF. The CDR3 DNA reads TGTGCCAGCAGCGCACGGGGGTTCGGGGCCAACGTCCTGACTTTC.

The chain combines TRBV12-5 with TRBJ2-1, with 15 bases identical to TRBD2. V gave up 5 bases and J gave up 0 bases; unmatched junction bases: 17. CDR1 LGHNT and CDR2 FRNRAP come from the germline V gene. This CDR3 comprises 22 residues. In nucleotides, the CDR3 is TGTGCTAGTGGTCAAGACACCCCGGGACTAGCGGGGGGCTCGAGCTCCTACAATGAGCAGTTCTTC. It yields the protein CASGQDTPGLAGGSSSYNEQFF.

The chain carries TRBV7-2 and TRBJ2-7; 7 bases map to TRBD2. The CDR3 extends over 15 amino acids. The J segment lost 5 bases and the V segment lost 5 bases, leaving 12 bases of the junction unmatched. Germline V lookup: CDR1 SGHTA, CDR2 FQGNSA. CDR3 protein: CASSPFGGRGDEQYF. The CDR3, as DNA: TGTGCCAGCAGCCCCTTTGGGGGGAGGGGCGACGAGCAGTACTTC.

This clone was seen only a few times. This chain uses TRBV24-1 with TRBJ2-1; D is possibly TRBD2 (5 bases). In germline, CDR1 is KGHDR, CDR2 SFDVKD. The CDR3 has 16 amino acids. V lost 5 bases to trimming and J lost 0 bases, with 13 bases between them. DNA of the CDR3: TGTGCCACCAGTGCCTTCCGAGGGAGCTCCTACAATGAGCAGTTCTTC. Translation: CATSAFRGSSYNEQFF.

The chain has TRBV2 and TRBJ2-5, with no clear D. Trimming removed 4 bases at V and 7 bases at J, with 13 bases between. This CDR3 region has 13 residues. CDR1 and CDR2 (germline): SNHLY, FYNNEI. Here the CDR3 DNA reads TGTGCCAGCAGTGCGCTCGCTACTGGGACCCAGTACTTC. This gives the protein CASSALATGTQYF.

The chain recombines TRBV7-3 with TRBJ2-1; 12 bases align to TRBD1. V lost 5 bases, J lost 7 bases, and 9 bases stayed unmatched. The CDR3 has 16 amino acids. CDR1 is SGHTA, CDR2 FQGTGA, per germline. The CDR3 DNA reads TGTGCCAGCAGCGGACCGGGACAGGGGGCGAGTAATGAGCAGTTCTTC. This gives the protein CASSGPGQGASNEQFF.

This clone was seen once. The chain employs TRBV19 and TRBJ2-7, with a weak D call TRBD1 (5 bases). Trimming cost V 3 bases and J 3 bases, with 12 bases left between them. This CDR3 has 14 amino acids. Germline CDR1 is LNHDA and CDR2 is SQIVND (reference sequence). The CDR3, as DNA: TGTGCCAGTAGTATCGCAGGGTCCTACTACGAGCAGTACTTC. Amino acid sequence: CASSIAGSYYEQYF.

The chain couples TRBV7-6 to TRBJ1-6; D uncertain. This CDR3 comprises 14 residues. Trimming removed 2 bases from V and 10 bases from J, with 12 bases in between. Germline V CDR1 and CDR2: SGHVS, FNYEAQ. The CDR3 region is CASSLLGRGSPLHF. CDR3 DNA sequence: TGTGCCAGCAGCTTACTCGGAAGAGGATCACCCCTCCACTTT.

The CDR3 DNA reads as TGTGCCAGCTCGGCTAGCACAGATACGCAGTATTTT. It translates to CASSASTDTQYF. The gene calls are TRBV18 and TRBJ2-3; D not resolved. CDR1 KGHSH and CDR2 LQKENI come from the germline V gene. The CDR3 covers 12 residues. The V gene lost 6 bases and the J gene lost 0 bases, with 4 bases spanning the gap.

This clone was detected only a few times. This chain links TRBV6-2 or TRBV6-3 with TRBJ2-1, with D perhaps TRBD2 (6 bases). CDR1 is MNHEY and CDR2 is SVGEGT in the germline V gene. V was clipped by 5 bases and J by 8 bases, with 10 bases between them. This CDR3 spans 12 amino acids. The CDR3 DNA reads TGTGCCAGCAGTGCTAGCGACCATGAGCAGTTCTTC. Its translation is CASSASDHEQFF.

The J gene is TRBJ1-2, the V gene TRBV5-1; 10 bases match TRBD1. J was trimmed by 8 bases and V by 3 bases; bases with no gene match: 10. Germline CDR1 is SGHRS and CDR2 is YFSETQ. This CDR3 has 15 amino acids. In DNA, the CDR3 is TGCGCCAGCAGCTGGACGGGACAGGGGATGGAAGGCTACACCTTC. Its protein product is CASSWTGQGMEGYTF.

The rearrangement joins TRBV9 to TRBJ2-5, with 7 bases that match TRBD2. V shed 0 bases, J shed 5 bases, and the junction held 13 bases outside the gene matches. Germline CDR1 SGDLS, CDR2 YYNGEE. CDR3 length: 17 residues. The chain's CDR3 is CASSVASGSSGRETQYF. The CDR3 DNA sequence: TGTGCCAGCAGCGTAGCTAGTGGGTCTAGCGGACGCGAGACCCAGTACTTC. Full variable domain (outside the CDR3, taken from reference TRBV9 and TRBJ2-5): DSGVTQTPKHLITATGQRVTLRCSPRSGDLSVYWYQQSLDQGLQFLIQYYNGEERAKGNILERFSAQQFPDLHSELNLSSLELGDSALYFCASSVASGSSGRETQYFGPGTRLLVL.

The CDR3 is CASSKLAGETDTQYF. CDR3 in DNA: TGTGCCAGCAGCAAACTAGCGGGGGAAACAGATACGCAGTATTTT. V usage is TRBV6-4 and J usage is TRBJ2-3; 11 nucleotides match TRBD2. Germline CDR1 reads MRHNA; CDR2 reads SNTAGT. The ends lost 6 bases at V and 3 bases at J; junction bases unmatched: 5. The CDR3 consists of 15 residues.

The chain employs TRBV5-6 and TRBJ2-7; D ambiguous. V lost 4 bases and J 7 bases, leaving 18 bases between the germline ends. Germline CDR1 SGHDT, CDR2 YYEEEE. The CDR3 extends over 14 amino acids. The CDR3 loop reads CASSISGSPREQYF. The DNA for the CDR3 is TGTGCCAGCAGCATTTCCGGGTCCCCGAGGGAGCAGTACTTC.

A single count supports this clone. The chain employs TRBV27 and TRBJ2-3; possibly TRBD1 for D (6 bases). Trimming took 2 bases from V and 5 from J, leaving 14 bases between them. Germline V gives CDR1 MNHEY, CDR2 SMNVEV (reference sequence). The CDR3 length is 15 residues. The CDR3 loop reads CASSLQGRAGDTQYF. The CDR3 DNA sequence: TGTGCCAGCAGTTTACAGGGGAGAGCCGGAGATACGCAGTATTTT.